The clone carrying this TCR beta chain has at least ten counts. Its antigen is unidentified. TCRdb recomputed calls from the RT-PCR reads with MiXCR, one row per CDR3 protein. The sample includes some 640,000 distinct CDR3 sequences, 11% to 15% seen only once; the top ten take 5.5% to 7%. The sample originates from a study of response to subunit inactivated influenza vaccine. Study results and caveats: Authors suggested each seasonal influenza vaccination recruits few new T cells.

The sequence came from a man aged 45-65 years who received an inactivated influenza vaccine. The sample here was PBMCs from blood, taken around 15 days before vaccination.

CDR3 amino acids: CASSLAWETQYF. The CDR3, as DNA: TGTGCCAGCAGTCTTGCTTGGGAGACCCAGTACTTC. The chain joins TRBV12-3 or TRBV12-4 to TRBJ2-5; no definite D call. The CDR3 loop spans 12 amino acids. Trimming removed 5 bases at V and 5 bases at J, with 9 bases between.